The T cell receptor (beta chain) under discussion was sequenced for a study of T cell changes during pregnancy in multiple sclerosis. TCRdb's copy holds only in-frame clones and misses some; the assay was immunoSEQ multiplex PCR. The table lists over 70,000 clones, approximately 90% of them singletons. This clone was seen only once. The source is a female donor in good health, enrolled as a control in a pregnancy study. Sample: peripheral blood, taken in the first trimester of pregnancy.

CDR3 nucleotides: TGTGCCAGCAGCTTACGGGGAAACTCCTACGAGCAGTACTTC. Residues: CASSLRGNSYEQYF. This sequence joins TRBV11-3 and TRBJ2-7; a weak D match, TRBD2 (5 bases). V was clipped by 2 bases and J by 0 bases, with 8 bases between them. The CDR3 is 14 amino acids. In germline, CDR1 is SGHNT, CDR2 YENEEA.